This TCR beta chain comes out of a study of blood T cells in healthy people across ages. Study-level findings and limits: Fewer expanded clones and more diversity marked long-lived versus aged donors. Naive T cell percentage and TCR beta diversity correlated strongly.

As for this clonotype: The antigen is unknown.

Next came a second PCR, run for about 7 to 12 cycles, which used a sample-barcoded 5' primer along with a J-beta primer mix. TCRdb passed the 5' RACE reads through MiXCR, listing each CDR3 protein once. This sample carries about 680,000 distinct CDR3 sequences, 49% of them seen once, and the ten largest clones take roughly 30%. This CDR3 comprises 18 residues. With 2 bases clipped from V and 0 bases from J, the junction kept 5 bases outside the gene matches. Germline lookup yields CDR1 MNHEY and CDR2 SVGEGT. This clonotype was sampled from an older woman in good health. The sequencing input was blood. This sequence joins TRBV6-2 or TRBV6-3 and TRBJ2-6; 9 bases fit TRBD1. The CDR3 here is CASSYTGGGGSGANVLTF. For the CDR3, the DNA is TGTGCCAGCAGTTACACAGGGGGCGGTGGCTCTGGGGCCAACGTCCTGACTTTC.